These 32 T cell receptor beta chains were all obtained from the same sample, sequenced in a study of T-cell memory formation after mild COVID-19. TCRdb used MiXCR to reprocess the 5' RACE reads, holding one entry per CDR3 protein. Of about 320,000 distinct CDR3 sequences listed, roughly an eighth are singletons. Sequencing input: PBMCs or a T cell subset sorted from them (not recorded which). All receptors come from a man aged 18-30 years who had mild COVID-19 (a few samples of this study predate the infection). Cell type and time point are not known.

There are a few counts of this clonotype. V usage is TRBV12-3 or TRBV12-4 and J usage is TRBJ2-2, with unresolved D. The CDR3 totals 14 residues. Trimming removed 5 bases from V and 2 bases from J, with 9 bases in between. The CDR3 loop is CASSRQINTGELFF. In DNA form, the CDR3 reads TGTGCCAGCAGTCGTCAGATCAACACCGGGGAGCTGTTTTTT.

The genes are TRBV6-1 and TRBJ2-6; 7 nucleotides align to TRBD1. Germline-derived CDR1 and CDR2 are MNHNS and SASEGT. After removal of 6 bases from V and 2 bases from J, the junction contained 4 bases not matched to a gene. The length of the CDR3 is 15 residues. The CDR3 DNA follows: TGTGCCAGCAGCAGGGGGAAGGCTGGGGCCAACGTCCTGACTTTC. This encodes CASSRGKAGANVLTF.

V is TRBV7-9 and J is TRBJ2-5, with unresolved D. Deletions cut 1 base from V and 5 bases from J, with 8 bases between. The V gene's germline CDR1 is SEHNR and CDR2 FQNEAQ (reference sequence). The length of the CDR3 is 13 residues. CDR3 nucleotides: TGTGCCAGCAGCTTAGGTCGCTCGGAGACCCAGTACTTC. Translating it yields CASSLGRSETQYF. The entire variable domain, with the rest obtained from reference TRBV7-9 and TRBJ2-5, is as follows: DTGVSQNPRHKITKRGQNVTFRCDPISEHNRLYWYRQTLGQGPEFLTYFQNEAQLEKSRLLSDRFSAERPKGSFSTLEIQRTEQGDSAMYLCASSLGRSETQYFGPGTRLLVL.

This chain links TRBV12-3 or TRBV12-4 with TRBJ2-1, with D perhaps given as TRBD1 or TRBD2 (5 bases each). The length of the CDR3 is 13 residues. Deletions cut 5 bases from V and 12 bases from J, with 17 bases between. CDR3 region: CASSPGRETGQFF. The CDR3 DNA reads TGTGCCAGCAGTCCGGGACGCGAGACTGGGCAGTTCTTC.

J is TRBJ2-3 and V is TRBV29-1; tentatively, D is TRBD2 (6 bases). The germline gives CDR1 SQVTM, CDR2 ANQGSEA. Trimming pared 4 bases from V and 1 base from J, leaving 6 bases between. The CDR3 runs 12 residues. The CDR3 DNA is TGCAGCGTTGCTAGCGGCACAGATACGCAGTATTTT. This gives the protein CSVASGTDTQYF.

This clonotype was seen many times. V and J are TRBV20-1 and TRBJ1-5, with 9 bases fitting TRBD1. Germline V gene lookup returns CDR1 DFQATT and CDR2 SNEGSKA (reference sequence). The CDR3 is 13 residues long. The ends lost 3 bases at V and 5 bases at J; junction bases unmatched: 2. In DNA form, the CDR3 reads TGCAGTGCTAGGACAGGGGGAGATCAGCCCCAGCATTTT. This translates into CSARTGGDQPQHF.

This clonotype was seen a handful of times. This rearrangement joins TRBV20-1 to TRBJ2-7, with 11 bases that match TRBD1. With V trimmed by 3 bases and J by 2 bases, 3 bases remained unmatched. Germline V gene lookup returns CDR1 DFQATT and CDR2 SNEGSKA (reference sequence). This CDR3 comprises 14 residues. The CDR3 protein is CSARGTGGPYEQYF. The CDR3 DNA follows: TGCAGTGCTAGGGGGACAGGGGGTCCCTACGAGCAGTACTTC.

This chain links TRBV3-1 with TRBJ1-2, with D hard to call. CDR1 and CDR2 from the germline V gene are LGHDT and YNNKEL (reference sequence). The V end was cut by 2 bases, the J end by 3 bases, with 4 bases between. The CDR3 runs 12 residues. CDR3 coding DNA: TGTGCCAGCAGCCAAACCGACTATGGCTACACCTTC. Translating it yields CASSQTDYGYTF.

V is TRBV6-2 or TRBV6-3 and J is TRBJ1-1, with D possibly matching TRBD1 (6 bases). The length of the CDR3 is 15 residues. V dropped 0 bases and J dropped 1 base, with 9 bases sitting between them. Per germline, CDR1 MNHEY and CDR2 SVGEGT. The CDR3 region has the DNA TGTGCCAGCAGTTACTCGGACAGCTGGAACACTGAAGCTTTCTTT. Its protein is CASSYSDSWNTEAFF.

V and J are TRBV6-5 and TRBJ2-5, with D possibly called TRBD1 or TRBD2 (5 bases each). The CDR3 sequence is 14 residues long. Germline V lookup: CDR1 MNHEY, CDR2 SVGAGI. Trimming stripped 6 bases from V and 5 bases from J, with 16 bases between. CDR3 region: CASSWGRGRETQYF. DNA for the CDR3: TGTGCCAGCAGCTGGGGCCGGGGCCGGGAGACCCAGTACTTC.

The chain carries TRBV7-2 and TRBJ2-7; D may be TRBD1 (5 bases). Trimming pared 7 bases from V and 3 bases from J, leaving 19 bases between. The CDR3 extends over 15 amino acids. Germline V CDR1 and CDR2: SGHTA, FQGNSA. The CDR3 bases are TGTGCCAGCAACCCTGGGCCAGGGCAAAACTACGAGCAGTACTTC. This sequence encodes CASNPGPGQNYEQYF.

The chain carries TRBV4-1 and TRBJ2-3; TRBD2 might be the D (6 bases). This CDR3 has 16 residues. Germline V gene lookup returns CDR1 MGHRA and CDR2 YSYEKL. V was clipped by 0 bases and J by 4 bases, with 14 bases between them. The chain's CDR3 is CASSQEWAPSADTQYF. The CDR3 nucleotides are TGCGCCAGCAGCCAAGAGTGGGCCCCTAGCGCAGATACGCAGTATTTT.

The chain recombines TRBV5-1 with TRBJ1-2; 11 positions match TRBD1. Losses at the gene ends were 4 bases for V and 1 base for J; bases not matched to a gene: 12. There are 18 residues in the CDR3. Germline loops: CDR1 SGHRS, CDR2 YFSETQ. Written as DNA, the CDR3 is TGCGCCAGCAGCCCCGTGGAGGGACAGGGGGGATTTAACTATGGCTACACCTTC. Translation gives CASSPVEGQGGFNYGYTF.

This clonotype was recorded a few times. This chain uses TRBV6-5 with TRBJ2-2; 8 positions agree with TRBD1. Per the germline V gene, CDR1 is MNHEY and CDR2 is SVGAGI. V lost 5 bases, J lost 0 bases, and 2 bases stayed unmatched. This CDR3 is built from 15 residues. The chain's CDR3 is CASSKTGANTGELFF. CDR3 DNA: TGTGCCAGCAGTAAGACAGGGGCGAACACCGGGGAGCTGTTTTTT.

This clonotype was seen a few times. This chain joins TRBV3-1 and TRBJ2-3, with a possible D match to TRBD1 (5 bases). The CDR3 is 15 residues long. Trimming took off 5 bases at V and 0 bases at J, with 12 bases between the two ends. Germline V gene sequence: CDR1 LGHDT, CDR2 YNNKEL (reference sequence). CDR3 coding DNA: TGTGCCAGCAGCTTTCGACAGACTAGCACAGATACGCAGTATTTT. Its protein product is CASSFRQTSTDTQYF.

In its sample, this clonotype was seen a few times. V gene TRBV4-3 combines with J gene TRBJ2-2; D perhaps matches TRBD1 (6 bases). Germline CDR1 LGHNA, CDR2 YSLEER. Trimming pared 0 bases from V and 5 bases from J, leaving 10 bases between. This CDR3 has 15 amino acids. The CDR3 DNA reads as TGCGCCAGCAGCCAAGAGACAGGACTTACCGGGGAGCTGTTTTTT. Its translation is CASSQETGLTGELFF.

This clonotype was detected only a few times. The chain employs TRBV4-2 and TRBJ1-1, with D unresolved. V lost 4 bases to trimming and J lost 4 bases, with 10 bases between them. This CDR3 comprises 13 residues. Germline V gene data show CDR1 as LGHNA and CDR2 as YNFKEQ. In DNA, the CDR3 is TGTGCCAGCAGCCGCCGCCAGACCACTGAAGCTTTCTTT. It is translated as CASSRRQTTEAFF.

The genes are TRBV12-3 or TRBV12-4 and TRBJ2-5; perhaps TRBD1 as D (6 bases). This CDR3 is built from 12 residues. V was shortened by 4 bases and J by 7 bases, with 10 bases between the two germline ends. CDR3 amino acids: CASSWTEGTQYF. CDR3 bases: TGTGCCAGCAGTTGGACAGAAGGGACCCAGTACTTC.

The chain joins TRBV5-1 to TRBJ2-3, with 11 bases that match TRBD1. The trim removed 0 bases at V and 5 bases at J, leaving 2 bases unmatched. This CDR3 spans 15 amino acids. Germline V gene lookup returns CDR1 SGHRS and CDR2 YFSETQ. The CDR3 DNA is TGCGCCAGCAGCTTGGGGACAGGGGGCTTAGATACGCAGTATTTT. It is translated as CASSLGTGGLDTQYF.

This clonotype was counted between two and nine times. The chain recombines TRBV4-3 with TRBJ2-3; TRBD2 agrees at 7 bases. The germline V gene encodes CDR1 LGHNA and CDR2 YSLEER. The CDR3 extends over 16 amino acids. Trimming at V came to 0 bases and at J to 2 bases, leaving 5 bases not matched to a gene. The CDR3 loop is CASSQEPGLLTDTQYF. CDR3 DNA: TGCGCCAGCAGCCAAGAACCGGGACTACTCACAGATACGCAGTATTTT.

The rearrangement joins TRBV7-2 to TRBJ1-2; D is undetermined. This CDR3 is 13 amino acids long. The V and J ends lost 0 bases and 3 bases respectively, with 5 bases between them. Germline V CDR1 and CDR2: SGHTA, FQGNSA. The CDR3 reads CASSLAQHYGYTF. The CDR3 bases are TGTGCCAGCAGCTTAGCACAGCACTATGGCTACACCTTC.

The table lists this clonotype with a few counts. The chain uses TRBV24-1 and TRBJ2-1; 11 bases align to TRBD2. CDR3 length: 16 amino acids. Germline-derived CDR1 and CDR2 are KGHDR and SFDVKD. Trimming removed 3 bases from V and 4 bases from J; junction bases left unmatched: 4. CDR3 nucleotides: TGTGCCACCAGTGATGCGGGACTAGCGGCATACAATGAGCAGTTCTTC. This gives the protein CATSDAGLAAYNEQFF.

This clonotype was seen many times. CDR3 bases: TGCAGTGCTAGGGGAGCGTGGGAGTACGAGCAGTACGTC. Its translation is CSARGAWEYEQYV. This rearrangement joins TRBV20-1 to TRBJ2-7; the D gene is possibly TRBD2 (5 bases). This CDR3 is 13 amino acids long. V was pared by 3 bases and J by 4 bases, with 13 bases between. Per the germline V gene, CDR1 is DFQATT and CDR2 is SNEGSKA (reference sequence).

Written as DNA, the CDR3 is TGTGCCAGCAGCATACTAGCGGGGGGATACAATGAGCAGTTCTTC. Translated: CASSILAGGYNEQFF. The rearrangement links TRBV7-8 to TRBJ2-1; 12 bases fit TRBD2. This CDR3 is 15 amino acids long. Germline CDR1 reads SGHVS; CDR2 reads FQNEAQ. After removal of 5 bases from V and 4 bases from J, the junction contained 3 bases not matched to a gene.

This clonotype was detected many times. The V gene is TRBV12-3 or TRBV12-4, the J gene TRBJ2-5; 9 bases align to TRBD1. The CDR3 loop spans 15 amino acids. The V gene end was trimmed by 4 bases and the J gene end by 5 bases; junction bases not matched to a gene: 8. This chain's CDR3 is CASSSRQGEDETQYF. CDR3 coding DNA: TGTGCCAGCAGTTCCCGACAGGGGGAGGATGAGACCCAGTACTTC.

This clonotype was counted ten times or more. The CDR3 coding sequence is TGCGCCAGCAGCTTGAGCAGTGGGGTTCTGTATGAGCAGTTCTTC. Translating gives CASSLSSGVLYEQFF. V and J are TRBV5-1 and TRBJ2-1, with D unclear. The CDR3 consists of 15 residues. The germline CDR1 and CDR2 sequences are SGHRS and YFSETQ. The V gene lost 1 base and the J gene lost 8 bases, with 16 bases spanning the gap.

This clonotype was recorded a few times. The rearrangement joins TRBV7-8 to TRBJ2-3, with D possibly being TRBD2 (5 bases). The germline CDR1 and CDR2 sequences are SGHVS and FQNEAQ. The CDR3 spans 12 residues. The V gene lost 11 bases and the J gene lost 1 base, with 10 bases spanning the gap. The CDR3 reads CAAEAGTDTQYF. In DNA form, the CDR3 reads TGTGCCGCGGAAGCGGGCACAGATACGCAGTATTTT.

Details on this clonotype: This clone may be a read error of a much larger clone one base away. V gene TRBV7-2 combines with J gene TRBJ2-5, with 8 positions matching TRBD2. CDR1 and CDR2 from the germline V gene are SGHTA and FQGNSA. V lost 5 bases to trimming and J lost 7 bases; unmatched junction nucleotides: 18. The length of the CDR3 is 17 residues. The CDR3 loop is CASSAASGWSPLGTQYF. The DNA for the CDR3 is TGTGCCAGCAGCGCCGCTAGCGGGTGGTCTCCGTTGGGGACCCAGTACTTC.

There are a few counts of this clonotype. This rearrangement joins TRBV18 to TRBJ2-4; tentatively, D is TRBD1 (7 bases). This CDR3 has 16 amino acids. The germline gives CDR1 KGHSH, CDR2 LQKENI. V gave up 6 bases and J gave up 2 bases, with 17 bases separating them. The CDR3 here is CASSAATGTPKNIQYF. The DNA of the CDR3 is TGTGCCAGCTCCGCGGCGACAGGGACTCCCAAAAACATTCAGTACTTC.

The chain is built from TRBV9 and TRBJ2-5; 7 nucleotides line up with TRBD1. The CDR3 contains 16 residues. The V and J ends lost 0 bases and 1 base, in that order; junction bases with no gene match: 6. Germline V gene sequence: CDR1 SGDLS, CDR2 YYNGEE. CDR3 nucleotides: TGTGCCAGCAGCGTAGCCCCGGGACAGAGCCAAGAGACCCAGTACTTC. Encoded protein: CASSVAPGQSQETQYF.

This clonotype was seen repeatedly, ten times or more. This rearrangement joins TRBV12-3 or TRBV12-4 to TRBJ1-1; D is perhaps TRBD1 (5 bases). The CDR3 spans 16 residues. V lost 1 base, J lost 6 bases, and 18 bases lay in between. CDR3 coding DNA: TGTGCCAGCAGTTTAGGGGACGCCGGGTTTTACCCTGAAGCTTTCTTT. It yields the protein CASSLGDAGFYPEAFF.

The table lists this clonotype with many counts. V is TRBV7-9 and J is TRBJ2-3, with D possibly being TRBD2 (6 bases). The CDR3 sequence is 18 residues long. V lost 1 base and J lost 0, with 17 bases in between. From germline, CDR1 is SEHNR and CDR2 FQNEAQ (reference sequence). The DNA for the CDR3 is TGTGCCAGCAGCTTAGGACTAGATTGGGGCACTAGCACAGATACGCAGTATTTT. Its protein is CASSLGLDWGTSTDTQYF.